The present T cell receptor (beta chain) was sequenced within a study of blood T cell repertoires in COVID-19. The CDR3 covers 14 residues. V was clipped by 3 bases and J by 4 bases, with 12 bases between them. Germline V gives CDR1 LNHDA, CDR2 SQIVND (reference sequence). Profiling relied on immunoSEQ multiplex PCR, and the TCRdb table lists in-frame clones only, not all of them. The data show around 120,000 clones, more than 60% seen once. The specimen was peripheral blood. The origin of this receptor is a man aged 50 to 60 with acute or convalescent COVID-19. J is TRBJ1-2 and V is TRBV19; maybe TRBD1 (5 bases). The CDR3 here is CASSIWAGVYGYTF. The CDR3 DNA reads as TGTGCCAGTAGTATCTGGGCGGGGGTCTATGGCTACACCTTC.